This T cell receptor (beta chain) was observed in a study of PD-1 blockade in classical Hodgkin lymphoma. Study conclusions and caveats: Those starting nivolumab under 1 year post-ASCT were excluded.

Assay: immunoSEQ multiplex PCR; the TCRdb copy retains only in-frame clones and omits some. The sample carries tens of thousands of clones, around 74% recorded once. A remark on this clone: The antigen is not known.

Trimming took 8 bases from V and 5 from J, leaving 9 bases between them. Germline V gene data show CDR1 as MNHEY and CDR2 as SVGAGI. The CDR3 loop spans 11 amino acids. Time point defined: cycle 4 day 1 (C4D1), after more than 5 weeks of nivolumab. Each patient's relapse followed autologous stem cell transplantation, and brentuximab vedotin exposure varied. V gene TRBV6-5 combines with J gene TRBJ2-5; D perhaps matches TRBD2 (5 bases). The sample in question was peripheral blood mononuclear cells (PBMCs), obtained before the fourth cycle of nivolumab. This receptor was taken from a human donor with classical Hodgkin lymphoma. The CDR3 nucleotides are TGTGCCAGCCTAAGGGAGGAGACCCAGTACTTC. This encodes CASLREETQYF.